Listed below are T cell receptor beta chains from one sample, sequenced in a study of blood T cell repertoires in COVID-19. Profiling relied on immunoSEQ multiplex PCR, and the TCRdb table lists in-frame clones only, not all of them. The table shows under 350,000 clones, with 70% to 90% occurring only once. Material: peripheral blood. The source of these receptors is a man between 65 and 85 years old with acute or convalescent COVID-19. CDR3s leave out the opening cysteine and the closing phenylalanine or tryptophan.

V	J	length	CDR3
TRBV4-2	TRBJ1-6	15	ASSQVSLFSYNSPLH
TRBV7-9	TRBJ1-1	11	ASSTQLNTEAF
TRBV29-1	TRBJ2-7	12	SVEGGTGGGEQY
TRBV28	TRBJ1-2	11	ASSYTGWNGYT
TRBV5-1	TRBJ1-1	11	ASSLDRNTEAF
TRBV7-7	TRBJ2-3	13	ASSQGGGAGDTQY
TRBV6-6	TRBJ2-1	11	ASSYPTSGEQF
TRBV9	TRBJ1-1	12	ASSPRLLQTEAF
TRBV6-5	TRBJ2-7	8	ASEYYEQY
TRBV18	TRBJ1-4	14	ASSPLLGRTNEKLF
TRBV19	TRBJ2-6	13	ASSLQVAGANVLT
TRBV10-3	TRBJ2-4	14	AISESGGAGKFIQY
TRBV6-5	TRBJ1-5	12	ASRGQGSNQPQH
TRBV23-1	TRBJ2-1	17	ASSQPPGLAGGPLNEQF
TRBV15	TRBJ2-1	10	ATSINREEQF
TRBV11-2	TRBJ2-5	13	ASSLGLGGRETQY
TRBV7-2	TRBJ2-3	14	ASSLGVSVSTDTQY
TRBV6-2/TRBV6-3	TRBJ2-5	14	ASSDPGQGVQETQY
TRBV28	TRBJ2-3	13	ASSFSSGHTDTQY
TRBV18	TRBJ1-6	12	ASSPTGYNSPLH
TRBV29-1	TRBJ2-2	12	SVVGTVNTGELF
TRBV3-1/TRBV3-2	TRBJ1-3	13	ASSQNRGLGNTIY
TRBV11-1	TRBJ2-5	13	ASRQGTGGLETQY
TRBV7-2	TRBJ1-5	11	ASSLTVDQPQH
TRBV15	TRBJ2-7	13	ATSRGGTGSYEQY
TRBV12-3/TRBV12-4	TRBJ1-2	11	ASRSPGDKGYT
TRBV5-3	TRBJ1-5	13	ARSLECRLIQPQH
TRBV29-1	TRBJ1-2	10	SVGRVNYGYT
TRBV12-3/TRBV12-4	TRBJ2-2	11	ASSPPRAGELF